This T cell receptor beta chain was sequenced in a study of T-cell memory formation after mild COVID-19. cDNA libraries for TCR alpha and TCR beta, carrying sample barcodes and UMIs, came from 5'RACE with constant-segment primers. MiXCR was run by TCRdb on the 5' RACE reads, yielding one entry per CDR3 protein. The data contain approximately 260,000 distinct CDR3 sequences, approximately 15% of them singletons. After removal of 5 bases from V and 13 bases from J, the junction contained 12 bases not matched to a gene. Germline V gives CDR1 MNHEY, CDR2 SVGEGT. The CDR3 length is 14 residues. This chain connects TRBV6-2 or TRBV6-3 to TRBJ2-1; TRBD2 matches 9 bases. Sequencing was carried out using PBMCs or a T cell subset sorted from them (not recorded which). The sequence derives from a man younger than 30 who had mild COVID-19 (a few samples of this study predate the infection). Cell type and time point are not known. CDR3 nucleotide sequence: TGTGCCAGCAGTACCTCTCTGGCGGGGGGGCTCCAGTTCTTC. Its translation is CASSTSLAGGLQFF.